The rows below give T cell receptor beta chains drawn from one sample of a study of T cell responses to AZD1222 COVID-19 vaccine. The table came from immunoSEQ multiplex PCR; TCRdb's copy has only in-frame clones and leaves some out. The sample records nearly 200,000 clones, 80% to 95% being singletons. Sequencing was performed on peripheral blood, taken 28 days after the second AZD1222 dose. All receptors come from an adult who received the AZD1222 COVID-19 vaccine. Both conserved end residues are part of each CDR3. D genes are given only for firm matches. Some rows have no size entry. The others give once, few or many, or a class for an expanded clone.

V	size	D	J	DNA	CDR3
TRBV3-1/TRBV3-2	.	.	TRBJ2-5	TGTGCCAGCAGCCCTCCGCAGGGTAGAGGGGAGACCCAGTACTTC	CASSPPQGRGETQYF
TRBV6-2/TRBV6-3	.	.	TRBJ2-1	TGTGCCAGCAGTTACCTCGGTAGTTACAATGAGCAGTTCTTC	CASSYLGSYNEQFF
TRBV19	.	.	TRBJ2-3	TGTGCCAGTAGGGAGATCATAACAGCCCATACGCAGTATTTT	CASREIITAHTQYF
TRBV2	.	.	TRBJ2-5	TGTGCCAGCAGTGTAGATTTTTCTGAGACCCAGTACTTC	CASSVDFSETQYF
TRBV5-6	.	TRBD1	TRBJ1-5	TGTGCCAGCAGCTTTCACAGGGGAAGCAATCAGCCCCAGCATTTT	CASSFHRGSNQPQHF
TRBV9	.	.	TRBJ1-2	TGTGCCAGCAGCGCAGAAATCTATGGCTACACCTTC	CASSAEIYGYTF
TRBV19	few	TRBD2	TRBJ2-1	TGTGCCAGTACCCGGACTAGCGGGAGACCCTACAATGAGCAGTTCTTC	CASTRTSGRPYNEQFF
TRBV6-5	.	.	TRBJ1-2	TGTGCCAGCAGTCTCCCGGGGGGCGGCTACACCTTC	CASSLPGGGYTF
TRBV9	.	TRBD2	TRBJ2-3	TGTGCCAGCAGCGCCCATAGCGGGGTTTTCACAGATACGCAGTATTTT	CASSAHSGVFTDTQYF
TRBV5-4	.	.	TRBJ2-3	TGTGCCAGCAGCTTGGGAGGGGGGCCAGATACGCAGTATTTT	CASSLGGGPDTQYF
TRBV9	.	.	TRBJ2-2	TGTGCCAGCAGCCCCGGGAGAGGGGGCCTCGGGGAGCTGTTTTTT	CASSPGRGGLGELFF
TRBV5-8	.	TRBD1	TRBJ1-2	TGTGCCAGCAGCTTGAGACCCCAGGGGGGAAACTATGGCTACACCTTC	CASSLRPQGGNYGYTF
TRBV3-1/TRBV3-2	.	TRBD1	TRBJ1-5	TGTGCCAGCAGCCAGCAGACAGGGGGCGAGCCCCAGCATTTT	CASSQQTGGEPQHF
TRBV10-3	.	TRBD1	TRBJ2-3	TGTGCCATCAGTGAGATCGGACAGGGGATAGGCACAGATACGCAGTATTTT	CAISEIGQGIGTDTQYF
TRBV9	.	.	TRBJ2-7	TGTGCCAGCAGCGCGGGAGACATAATCGCGAACGAGCAGTACTTC	CASSAGDIIANEQYF
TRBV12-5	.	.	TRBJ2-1	TGTGCTAGTGGTCCCTTCCCGGGAAAATCAAGGAATGAGCAGTTCTTC	CASGPFPGKSRNEQFF
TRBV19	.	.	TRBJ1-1	TGTGCCAGTACCGCGGGACGTTCGGGGTTTGAAGCTTTCTTT	CASTAGRSGFEAFF
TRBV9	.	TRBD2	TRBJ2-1	TGTGCCAGCAGCGCACTAGCGGGGGGACCCAACTCCTACAATGAGCAGTTCTTC	CASSALAGGPNSYNEQFF
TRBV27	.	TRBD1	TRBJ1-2	TGTGCCAGCAGTTTGACAACCGGGACAGGGGGCCACTATGGCTACACCTTC	CASSLTTGTGGHYGYTF
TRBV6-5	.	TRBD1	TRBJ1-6	TGTGCCAGCAAGACAGGGGATAATTCACCCCTCCACTTT	CASKTGDNSPLHF
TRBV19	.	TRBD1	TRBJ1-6	TGTGCCAGTAGTTCGGGGACAGACCCTAATTCACCCCTCCACTTT	CASSSGTDPNSPLHF
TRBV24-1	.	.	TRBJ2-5	TGTGCCACCAGTGAAAAAACTGAGGGCGAGACCCAGTACTTC	CATSEKTEGETQYF
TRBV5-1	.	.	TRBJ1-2	TGCGCCAGCAGAATTCAGGACAGCTACTATGGCTACACCTTC	CASRIQDSYYGYTF
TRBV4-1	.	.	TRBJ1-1	TGCGCCAGCAGCCAAGACAGGGGGAACACTGAAGCTTTCTTT	CASSQDRGNTEAFF
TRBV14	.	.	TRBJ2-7	TGTGCCAGCAGCTCCCAGACAGGCCCCTCCTACGAGCAGTACTTC	CASSSQTGPSYEQYF
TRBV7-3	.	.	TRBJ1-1	TGTGCCAGCAGCTTAATTGGGACACAACCTGAAGCTTTCTTT	CASSLIGTQPEAFF
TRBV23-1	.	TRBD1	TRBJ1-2	TGCGCCAGCAGTCAATCTTTGACAGGGCTCTATGGCTACACCTTC	CASSQSLTGLYGYTF
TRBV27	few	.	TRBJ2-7	TGTGCCAGCAGTTTCCAGAAACCGAGCTCCTACGAGCAGTACTTC	CASSFQKPSSYEQYF
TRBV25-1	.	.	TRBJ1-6	TGTGCCAGCAGTGTCGTCTCCTATAATTCACCCCTCCACTTT	CASSVVSYNSPLHF
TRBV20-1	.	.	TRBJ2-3	TGCAGTGCTAGTCGACAGGGAGGAGATACGCAGTATTTT	CSASRQGGDTQYF
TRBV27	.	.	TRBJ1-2	TGTGCCAGCAGTTTACGGGGGGCCTATGGCTACACCTTC	CASSLRGAYGYTF
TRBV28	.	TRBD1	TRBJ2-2	TGTGCCAGCAGCACTGGACAGGGGACCGGGGAGCTGTTTTTT	CASSTGQGTGELFF
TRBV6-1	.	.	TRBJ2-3	TGTGCCAGCAGTGACCCTACCCGCCCCCGCACAGATACGCAGTATTTT	CASSDPTRPRTDTQYF
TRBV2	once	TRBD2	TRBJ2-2	TGTGCCAGCAGCCGGACTAGCATCACCGGGGAGCTGTTTTTT	CASSRTSITGELFF
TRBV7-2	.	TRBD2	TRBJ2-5	TGTGCCAGCAGCTCAGGACTAGCGGGGGGGAAAGAGACCCAGTACTTC	CASSSGLAGGKETQYF
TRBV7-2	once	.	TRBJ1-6	TGTGCCAGCAGCCAGGCCGGGACACCCAATTCACCCCTCCACTTT	CASSQAGTPNSPLHF
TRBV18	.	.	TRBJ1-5	TGTGCCAGCTCACAAACAGGGTCCCAGCCCCAGCATTTT	CASSQTGSQPQHF
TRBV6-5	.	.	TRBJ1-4	TGTGCCAGCAGTTACGGGAGCGCAGCAACTAATGAAAAACTGTTTTTT	CASSYGSAATNEKLFF
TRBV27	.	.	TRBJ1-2	TGTGCCAGCGGTCGGGGATTCTATGGCTACACCTTC	CASGRGFYGYTF
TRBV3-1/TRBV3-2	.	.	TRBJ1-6	TGTGCCAGCAGCCACGACAGTTTAGGCAGATCACCCCTCCACTTT	CASSHDSLGRSPLHF
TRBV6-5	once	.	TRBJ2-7	TGTGCCAGCACAGCAGAGCCGCCTCTCTACGAGCAGTACTTC	CASTAEPPLYEQYF
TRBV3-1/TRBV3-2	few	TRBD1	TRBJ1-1	TGTGCCAGCAGCCAAGACTGGGCACAGGGGGAGAACACTGAAGCTTTCTTT	CASSQDWAQGENTEAFF